This entry is about one TCR beta chain. Its specificity is not known. This record comes from a study of shared clonotypes between healthy human individuals. General study findings and limits: The study found 4.5% to 5% of naive CD4 clonotypes shared across several donors. Rarefaction revealed incomplete sorted-subset sequencing despite large depth.

Naive CD8 cells lacked CD45RO and underwent positive selection for CCR7, leaving out terminally differentiated effector memory CD45RA+ cells. Healthy adults negative for HIV, lacking recent acute infections or vaccinations, served as donors. Replicate sorted-subset PCRs were loaded with around 220 ng DNA, 29,000 or so T cell genomes. Data came from immunoSEQ multiplex PCR; TCRdb stores just in-frame clones and leaves some out. The sample has hundreds of thousands of clones, about 98% seen once. CDR1 and CDR2 (germline): SGHTA, FQGNSA. CDR3 length: 13 residues. V lost 8 bases and J lost 10; bases outside the gene matches: 10.

The TCR was taken from a man aged 25-40 years in good health. The V call is TRBV7-2, the J call TRBJ2-2; 7 bases map to TRBD1. The sequenced sample was naive CD8+ T cells sorted from blood. CDR3 amino acids: CASPRGPSMELFF. The CDR3 coding sequence is TGTGCCAGCCCTAGGGGGCCCTCGATGGAGCTGTTTTTT.